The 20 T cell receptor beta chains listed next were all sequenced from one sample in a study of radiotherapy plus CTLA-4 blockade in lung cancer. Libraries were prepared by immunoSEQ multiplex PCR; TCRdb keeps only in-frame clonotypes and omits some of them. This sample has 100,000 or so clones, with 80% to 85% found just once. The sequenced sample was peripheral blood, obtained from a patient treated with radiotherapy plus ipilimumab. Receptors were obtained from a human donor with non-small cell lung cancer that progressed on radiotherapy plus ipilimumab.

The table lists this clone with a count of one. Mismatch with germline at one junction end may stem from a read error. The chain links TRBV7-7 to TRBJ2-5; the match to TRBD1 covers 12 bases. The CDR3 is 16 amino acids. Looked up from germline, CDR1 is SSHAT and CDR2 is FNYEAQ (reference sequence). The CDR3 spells CASSYRDRGLEETQYF. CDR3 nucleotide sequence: TGTGCTAGCAGCTACCGGGACAGGGGGCTTGAAGAGACCCAGTACTTC.

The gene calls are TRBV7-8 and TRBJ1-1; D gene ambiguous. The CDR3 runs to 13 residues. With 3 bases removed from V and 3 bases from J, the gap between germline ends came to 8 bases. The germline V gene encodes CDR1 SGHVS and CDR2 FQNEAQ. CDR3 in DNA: TGTGCCAGCAGCTTTTTCGAAGACACTGAAGCTTTCTTT. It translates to CASSFFEDTEAFF.

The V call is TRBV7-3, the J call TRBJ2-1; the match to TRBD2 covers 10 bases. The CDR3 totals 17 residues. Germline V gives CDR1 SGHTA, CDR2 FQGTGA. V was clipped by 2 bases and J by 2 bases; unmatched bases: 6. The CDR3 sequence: CASSLEASGRTYNEQFF. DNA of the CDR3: TGTGCCAGCAGCTTAGAAGCTAGCGGGAGAACCTACAATGAGCAGTTCTTC. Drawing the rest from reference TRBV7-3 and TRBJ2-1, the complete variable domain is GAGVSQTPSNKVTEKGKYVELRCDPISGHTALYWYRQSLGQGPEFLIYFQGTGAADDSGLPNDRFFAVRPEGSVSTLKIQRTERGDSAVYLCASSLEASGRTYNEQFFGPGTRLTVL.

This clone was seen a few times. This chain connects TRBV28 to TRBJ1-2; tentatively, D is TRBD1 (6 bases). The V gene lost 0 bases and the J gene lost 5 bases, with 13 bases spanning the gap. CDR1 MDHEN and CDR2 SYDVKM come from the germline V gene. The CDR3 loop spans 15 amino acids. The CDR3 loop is CASSLWGDTSYGYTF. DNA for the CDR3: TGTGCCAGCAGTTTATGGGGGGACACCTCTTATGGCTACACCTTC.

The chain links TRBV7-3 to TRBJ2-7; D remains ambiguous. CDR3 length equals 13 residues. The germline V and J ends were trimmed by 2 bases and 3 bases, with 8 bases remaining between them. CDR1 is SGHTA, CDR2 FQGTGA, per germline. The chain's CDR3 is CASSLYSGYEQYV. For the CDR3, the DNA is TGTGCCAGCAGCTTATACTCCGGCTACGAGCAGTACGTC.

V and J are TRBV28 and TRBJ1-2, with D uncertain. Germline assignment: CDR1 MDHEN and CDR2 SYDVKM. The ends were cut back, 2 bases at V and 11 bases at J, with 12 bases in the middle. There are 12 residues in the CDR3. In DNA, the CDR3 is TGTGCCAGCAGTTTAAGGGCGGAGGAGTACACCTTC. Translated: CASSLRAEEYTF.

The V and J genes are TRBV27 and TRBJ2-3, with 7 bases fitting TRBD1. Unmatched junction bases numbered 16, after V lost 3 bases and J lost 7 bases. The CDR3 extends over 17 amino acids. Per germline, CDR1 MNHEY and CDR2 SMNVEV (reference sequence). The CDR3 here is CASSFRPTGSLLYTQYF. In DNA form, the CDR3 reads TGTGCCAGCAGTTTCCGCCCGACAGGGTCCCTCCTTTATACGCAGTATTTT.

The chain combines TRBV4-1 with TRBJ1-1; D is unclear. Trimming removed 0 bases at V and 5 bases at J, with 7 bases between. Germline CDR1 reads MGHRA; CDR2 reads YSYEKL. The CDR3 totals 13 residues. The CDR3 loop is CASSQDRRTEAFF. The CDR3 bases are TGCGCCAGCAGCCAAGATAGAAGGACTGAAGCTTTCTTT.

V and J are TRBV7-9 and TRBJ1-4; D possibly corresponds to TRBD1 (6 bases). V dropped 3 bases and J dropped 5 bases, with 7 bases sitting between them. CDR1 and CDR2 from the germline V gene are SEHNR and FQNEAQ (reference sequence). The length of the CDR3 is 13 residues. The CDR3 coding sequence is TGTGCCAGCAGCTTCCAGGGGAATGAAAAACTGTTTTTT. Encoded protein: CASSFQGNEKLFF.

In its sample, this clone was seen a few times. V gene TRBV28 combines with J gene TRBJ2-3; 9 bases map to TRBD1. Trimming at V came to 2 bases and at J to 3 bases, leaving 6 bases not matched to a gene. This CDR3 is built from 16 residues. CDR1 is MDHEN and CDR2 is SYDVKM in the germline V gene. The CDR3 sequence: CASSLRPGTGTDTQYF. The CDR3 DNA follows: TGTGCCAGCAGTTTACGTCCCGGGACAGGGACAGATACGCAGTATTTT.

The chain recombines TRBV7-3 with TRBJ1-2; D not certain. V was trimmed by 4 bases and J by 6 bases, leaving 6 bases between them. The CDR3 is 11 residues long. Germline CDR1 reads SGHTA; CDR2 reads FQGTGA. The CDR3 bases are TGTGCCAGCAGCTCAGGAAATGGCTACACCTTC. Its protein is CASSSGNGYTF.

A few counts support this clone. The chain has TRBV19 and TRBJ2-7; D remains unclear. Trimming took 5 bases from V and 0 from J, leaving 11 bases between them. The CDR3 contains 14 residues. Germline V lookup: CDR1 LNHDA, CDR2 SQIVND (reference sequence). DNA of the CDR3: TGTGCCAGTAGTCCCGCACTGAGCTCCTACGAGCAGTACTTC. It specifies CASSPALSSYEQYF.

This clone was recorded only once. CDR3 nucleotides: TGCGCCAGCAGCTTGGAGCCTAATTTTTACAATGAGCAGTTCTTC. Amino acids: CASSLEPNFYNEQFF. The J gene is TRBJ2-1, the V gene TRBV5-1; D remains ambiguous. Germline loops: CDR1 SGHRS, CDR2 YFSETQ. The CDR3 has 15 amino acids. V was cut by 0 bases and J by 4 bases, with 11 bases left in between.

CDR3 residues: CASRRGTGTDTQYF. The CDR3 DNA reads TGTGCCAGCAGAAGGGGGACTGGCACAGATACGCAGTATTTT. The V call is TRBV6-5, the J call TRBJ2-3; D could derive from TRBD1 or TRBD2 (6 bases each). Trimming left V 6 bases short and J 1 base short, with 11 bases between. In germline, CDR1 is MNHEY, CDR2 SVGAGI. CDR3 length: 14 amino acids.

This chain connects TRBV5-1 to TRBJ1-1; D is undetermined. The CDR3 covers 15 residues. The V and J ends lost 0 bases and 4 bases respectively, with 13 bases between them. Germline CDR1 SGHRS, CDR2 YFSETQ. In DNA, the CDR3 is TGCGCCAGCAGCTTGGCCCGTGGGAAAACCACTGAAGCTTTCTTT. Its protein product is CASSLARGKTTEAFF.

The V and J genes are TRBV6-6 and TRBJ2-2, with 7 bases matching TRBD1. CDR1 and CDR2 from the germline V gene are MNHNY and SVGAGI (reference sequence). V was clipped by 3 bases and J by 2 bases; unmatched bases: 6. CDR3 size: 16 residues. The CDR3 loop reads CASSYYRQGNTGELFF. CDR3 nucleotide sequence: TGTGCCAGCAGTTATTATCGACAGGGCAACACCGGGGAGCTGTTTTTT.

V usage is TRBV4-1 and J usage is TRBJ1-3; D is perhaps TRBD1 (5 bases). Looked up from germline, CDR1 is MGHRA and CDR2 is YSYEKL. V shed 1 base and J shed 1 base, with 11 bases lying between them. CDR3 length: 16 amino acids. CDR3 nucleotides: TGCGCCAGCAGCCAAGCTAGGGACCAGTCTGGAAACACCATATATTTT. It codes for CASSQARDQSGNTIYF.

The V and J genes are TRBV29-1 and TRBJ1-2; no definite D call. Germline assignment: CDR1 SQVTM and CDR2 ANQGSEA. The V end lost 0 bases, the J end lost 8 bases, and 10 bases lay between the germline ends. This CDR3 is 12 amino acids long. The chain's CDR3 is CSVEDRAAGYTF. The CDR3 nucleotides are TGCAGCGTTGAAGATCGGGCAGCCGGCTACACCTTC.

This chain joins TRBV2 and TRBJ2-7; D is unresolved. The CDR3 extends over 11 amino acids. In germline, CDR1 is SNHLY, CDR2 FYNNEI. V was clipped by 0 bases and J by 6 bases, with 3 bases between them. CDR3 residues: CASSEALEQYF. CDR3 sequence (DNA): TGTGCCAGCAGTGAAGCCCTCGAGCAGTACTTC.

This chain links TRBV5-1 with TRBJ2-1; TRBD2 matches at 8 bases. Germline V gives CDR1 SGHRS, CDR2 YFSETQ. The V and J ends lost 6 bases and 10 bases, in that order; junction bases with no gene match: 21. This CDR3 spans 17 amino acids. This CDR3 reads CASTPAGGEGRQNEQFF. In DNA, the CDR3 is TGCGCCAGCACCCCCGCCGGGGGGGAGGGCCGCCAAAACGAGCAGTTCTTC.